This T cell receptor (beta chain) was retrieved from a study of T-cell reconstitution after alpha-beta-depleted transplantation in children. The study, taken as a whole, reports: Surviving recipient T cells and intrathymic progenitors accounted for some patients' high TCRbeta diversity at day 60. Newly produced T cells mostly accounted for T-cell counts and diversity one year post-transplant.

This CDR3 has 15 residues. Trimming took 7 bases from V and 3 from J; bases not matched to a gene: 6. Unique molecular identifiers were built into the TCRbeta library. TCRdb reprocessed the PCR reads via MiXCR and lists one record per CDR3 protein. The table shows about 980,000 distinct CDR3 sequences, with about 26% occurring only once. This clonotype appeared a few times. Its antigen is not identified. This specimen consisted of PBMCs, mostly from graft donor cells, obtained 360 days after TCRalphabeta/CD19-depleted stem cell transplant. This TCR came from a boy under two years old who had a stem cell transplant for SCID, so the T cells may come from the graft donor. This sequence joins TRBV12-3 or TRBV12-4 and TRBJ1-5, with 10 nucleotides matching TRBD1. CDR3 bases: TGTGCCAGCACCAGGGGACAGGGGTTCAATCAGCCCCAGCATTTT. Amino acids: CASTRGQGFNQPQHF.